What follows are 23 T cell receptor beta chains derived from one specimen sequenced in a study of cytomegalovirus exposure and HLA in healthy donors. PCR was performed using 60 Vbeta and 13 Jbeta primers. This table comes from immunoSEQ multiplex PCR, and its TCRdb copy is limited to in-frame clones, with some not included. The repertoire holds about 170,000 clones, with about three quarters as singletons. The sequencing sample was made of PBMCs. The origin of the receptors is a man between 40 and 49 years old in good health and CMV-seropositive.

The rearrangement uses TRBV5-1 and TRBJ2-2, with 9 bases lining up with TRBD2. CDR3 length: 18 amino acids. After removal of 2 bases from V and 5 bases from J, the junction contained 13 bases not matched to a gene. Germline CDR1 and CDR2: SGHRS and YFSETQ. The CDR3 reads CASSLNPLAGEDTGELFF. The CDR3 nucleotides are TGCGCCAGCAGCTTAAACCCCTTAGCGGGAGAGGATACCGGGGAGCTGTTTTTT.

The chain employs TRBV2 and TRBJ2-3, with D maybe TRBD1 (5 bases). CDR1 is SNHLY and CDR2 is FYNNEI in the germline V gene. V was cut by 2 bases and J by 3 bases, with 6 bases left in between. CDR3 size: 13 residues. CDR3 nucleotides: TGTGCCAGCAGTGAACAGGGAACAGATACGCAGTATTTT. Residues: CASSEQGTDTQYF.

V gene TRBV5-1 combines with J gene TRBJ1-1; D may be TRBD1 (5 bases). Deletions cut 4 bases from V and 3 bases from J, with 13 bases between. The germline CDR1 and CDR2 sequences are SGHRS and YFSETQ. The CDR3 spans 14 residues. CDR3 bases: TGCGCCAGCAGCCTTAGTGGGGGGGACACTGAAGCTTTCTTT. Protein sequence: CASSLSGGDTEAFF.

DNA for the CDR3: TGCAGCGTGGGACAGGGAGGGGAGACCCAGTACTTC. This codes for CSVGQGGETQYF. V is TRBV29-1 and J is TRBJ2-5, with 9 positions matching TRBD1. J lost 5 bases, V lost 6 bases, and 4 bases had no gene match. Germline V gene sequence: CDR1 SQVTM, CDR2 ANQGSEA. CDR3 length equals 12 residues.

The chain couples TRBV4-2 to TRBJ2-5; 10 bases are shared with TRBD2. V shed 1 base and J 5 bases; nucleotides not matched to a gene: 4. The CDR3 runs 15 residues. Germline lookup yields CDR1 LGHNA and CDR2 YNFKEQ. The CDR3 nucleotides read TGTGCCAGCAGCCAAGCCGGGACTAGCGCGGAGACCCAGTACTTC. Translating gives CASSQAGTSAETQYF.

The V gene is TRBV7-8, the J gene TRBJ2-1; the D is unclear. Deletions cut 1 base from V and 9 bases from J, with 7 bases between. Germline V gene lookup returns CDR1 SGHVS and CDR2 FQNEAQ. The CDR3 contains 12 residues. In nucleotides, the CDR3 is TGTGCCAGCAGCTTAGGCGGTACTGAGCAGTTCTTC. The encoded protein is CASSLGGTEQFF.

As to this clone: The same CDR3 can be traced to other DNA sequences in this sample. This chain uses TRBV2 with TRBJ1-3, with 7 bases fitting TRBD1. Germline CDR1 SNHLY, CDR2 FYNNEI. CDR3 length: 16 amino acids. The J segment lost 2 bases and the V segment lost 6 bases, leaving 10 bases of the junction unmatched. CDR3 region: CASSPSTGAPGNTIYF. CDR3 nucleotide sequence: TGTGCCAGCAGCCCCTCCACAGGGGCCCCTGGAAACACCATATATTTT.

The chain links TRBV19 to TRBJ2-7, with D possibly being TRBD2 (6 bases). V lost 3 bases, J lost 3 bases, and 18 bases lay in between. From germline, CDR1 is LNHDA and CDR2 SQIVND (reference sequence). The CDR3 has 16 amino acids. The DNA for the CDR3 is TGTGCCAGTAGTATCGACCCATCGGGGGTGGGCTACGAGCAGTACTTC. Protein sequence: CASSIDPSGVGYEQYF.

The chain joins TRBV15 to TRBJ1-2; 8 nucleotides match TRBD1. Germline V gene sequence: CDR1 LNHNV, CDR2 YYDKDF (reference sequence). The CDR3 loop spans 14 amino acids. The J segment lost 8 bases and the V segment lost 2 bases, leaving 7 bases of the junction unmatched. In nucleotides, the CDR3 is TGTGCCACCAGCAGAACGACAGGGGCCTTAGGCTACACCTTC. This gives the protein CATSRTTGALGYTF. The whole variable domain, remainder taken from reference TRBV15 and TRBJ1-2, is DAMVIQNPRYQVTQFGKPVTLSCSQTLNHNVMYWYQQKSSQAPKLLFHYYDKDFNNEADTPDNFQSRRPNTSFCFLDIRSPGLGDTAMYLCATSRTTGALGYTFGSGTRLTVV.

The chain has TRBV11-3 and TRBJ2-1; TRBD2 agrees at 16 bases. V gave up 5 bases and J gave up 2 bases; unmatched junction bases: 6. The CDR3 contains 18 residues. CDR1 SGHNT and CDR2 YENEEA come from the germline V gene. The CDR3 DNA reads TGTGCCAGCAGCCCCGGGACTAGCGGGAGGGCCACCTACAATGAGCAGTTCTTC. It encodes CASSPGTSGRATYNEQFF. The variable domain in full, completed from reference TRBV11-3 and TRBJ2-1, reads EAGVVQSPRYKIIEKKQPVAFWCNPISGHNTLYWYLQNLGQGPELLIRYENEEAVDDSQLPKDRFSAERLKGVDSTLKIQPAELGDSAVYLCASSPGTSGRATYNEQFFGPGTRLTVL.

The chain has TRBV6-5 and TRBJ2-3; perhaps TRBD1 as D (6 bases). Germline-derived CDR1 and CDR2 are MNHEY and SVGAGI. V was trimmed by 10 bases and J by 3 bases, leaving 17 bases between them. The CDR3 is made up of 14 amino acids. CDR3 sequence: CATTSGTSTDTQYF. For the CDR3, the DNA is TGTGCCACGACTTCCGGGACATCTACAGATACGCAGTATTTT.

The chain is built from TRBV10-1 and TRBJ2-2, with D possibly TRBD1 on 5 matching bases. V was shortened by 3 bases and J by 4 bases, with 9 bases between the two germline ends. The germline gives CDR1 WNHNN, CDR2 SYGVQD (reference sequence). The CDR3 is 14 amino acids. The CDR3 sequence is CASSDQGSTGELFF. DNA of the CDR3: TGCGCCAGCAGTGATCAGGGTAGCACCGGGGAGCTGTTTTTT.

The chain is built from TRBV28 and TRBJ1-2; 7 nucleotides agree with TRBD1. The CDR3 totals 17 residues. Germline CDR1 is MDHEN and CDR2 is SYDVKM. J was trimmed by 8 bases and V by 3 bases; bases with no gene match: 18. This CDR3 reads CASSLSAAVAGGGGYTF. CDR3 nucleotide sequence: TGTGCCAGCAGTTTGTCAGCGGCGGTGGCAGGGGGTGGCGGCTACACCTTC.

This CDR3 is CASSFQGRGYTF. The CDR3 nucleotides read TGTGCCAGCAGTTTCCAGGGGAGAGGCTACACCTTC. The chain employs TRBV28 and TRBJ1-2; D might be TRBD1 (6 bases). The ends were cut back, 3 bases at V and 8 bases at J, with 10 bases in the middle. Germline CDR1 and CDR2: MDHEN and SYDVKM. The CDR3 extends over 12 amino acids.

The chain is built from TRBV7-6 and TRBJ2-3; TRBD2 aligns across 10 bases. The CDR3 totals 16 residues. Germline V CDR1 and CDR2: SGHVS, FNYEAQ. V trimming: 4 bases; J trimming: 2 bases; junction bases outside the gene matches: 6. CDR3: CASSSGLAEPTDTQYF. CDR3 DNA: TGTGCCAGCAGCTCTGGACTAGCGGAACCCACAGATACGCAGTATTTT.

The chain uses TRBV2 and TRBJ2-1; TRBD2 matches 10 bases. Germline lookup yields CDR1 SNHLY and CDR2 FYNNEI. J lost 4 bases, V lost 6 bases, and 3 bases had no gene match. This CDR3 contains 14 residues. The CDR3 DNA sequence: TGTGCCAGCAGCTGGACTAGCGGTTACAATGAGCAGTTCTTC. This encodes CASSWTSGYNEQFF.

The chain combines TRBV29-1 with TRBJ2-3, with D possibly TRBD2 on 5 matching bases. CDR3 size: 15 residues. V lost 6 bases, J lost 1 base, and 17 bases lay in between. Per the germline V gene, CDR1 is SQVTM and CDR2 is ANQGSEA. The CDR3 is CSVPSGLPRTDTQYF. CDR3 DNA: TGCAGCGTCCCTTCCGGACTCCCACGCACAGATACGCAGTATTTT.

This chain joins TRBV10-3 and TRBJ2-3, with D possibly matching TRBD2 (6 bases). Germline V lookup: CDR1 ENHRY, CDR2 SYGVKD. The V end lost 4 bases, the J end lost 4 bases, and 12 bases lay between the germline ends. The CDR3 length is 14 residues. The CDR3 DNA is TGTGCCATCAGTGCTGGCGGGGCATCAGATACGCAGTATTTT. It is translated as CAISAGGASDTQYF.

This chain joins TRBV7-6 and TRBJ2-5, with TRBD1 matching 7 bases. This CDR3 contains 13 residues. Germline trimming cut 4 bases from V and 5 bases from J; bases unmatched to any gene: 4. In germline, CDR1 is SGHVS, CDR2 FNYEAQ. The CDR3 loop reads CASSSTGPETQYF. As DNA, the CDR3 is TGTGCCAGCAGCTCGACAGGGCCTGAGACCCAGTACTTC.

The rearrangement joins TRBV10-3 to TRBJ1-2; TRBD1 might be the D (5 bases). The CDR3 is 14 amino acids. Trimming took 0 bases from V and 7 from J, leaving 12 bases between them. Germline assignment: CDR1 ENHRY and CDR2 SYGVKD. The CDR3 is CAISESTGQGGYTF. Here the CDR3 DNA reads TGTGCCATCAGTGAGTCCACGGGCCAGGGTGGCTACACCTTC.

V is TRBV28 and J is TRBJ2-7; D possibly corresponds to TRBD2 (6 bases). The V end was cut by 7 bases, the J end by 2 bases, with 15 bases between. Germline loops: CDR1 MDHEN, CDR2 SYDVKM. This CDR3 spans 14 amino acids. Here the CDR3 reads CASMGAGKAYEQYF. CDR3 in DNA: TGTGCCAGCATGGGCGCGGGAAAGGCCTACGAGCAGTACTTC. Drawing the rest from reference TRBV28 and TRBJ2-7, the complete variable domain is DVKVTQSSRYLVKRTGEKVFLECVQDMDHENMFWYRQDPGLGLRLIYFSYDVKMKEKGDIPEGYSVSREKKERFSLILESASTNQTSMYLCASMGAGKAYEQYFGPGTRLTVT.

The chain recombines TRBV5-1 with TRBJ2-3; D gene unclear. The CDR3 is 12 residues long. The germline CDR1 and CDR2 sequences are SGHRS and YFSETQ. With 4 bases removed from V and 3 bases from J, the gap between germline ends came to 6 bases. The CDR3 DNA sequence: TGCGCCAGCAGCCTTAATACAGATACGCAGTATTTT. This sequence encodes CASSLNTDTQYF.

This rearrangement joins TRBV7-3 to TRBJ2-5; a weak D match, TRBD2 (6 bases). The ends were cut back, 5 bases at V and 5 bases at J, with 18 bases in the middle. In germline, CDR1 is SGHTA, CDR2 FQGTGA. The CDR3 is made up of 15 amino acids. The chain's CDR3 is CASSTSGLMGETQYF. CDR3 DNA sequence: TGTGCCAGCAGCACCTCGGGACTCATGGGGGAGACCCAGTACTTC. Full variable domain (remainder filled in from reference TRBV7-3 and TRBJ2-5): GAGVSQTPSNKVTEKGKYVELRCDPISGHTALYWYRQSLGQGPEFLIYFQGTGAADDSGLPNDRFFAVRPEGSVSTLKIQRTERGDSAVYLCASSTSGLMGETQYFGPGTRLLVL.